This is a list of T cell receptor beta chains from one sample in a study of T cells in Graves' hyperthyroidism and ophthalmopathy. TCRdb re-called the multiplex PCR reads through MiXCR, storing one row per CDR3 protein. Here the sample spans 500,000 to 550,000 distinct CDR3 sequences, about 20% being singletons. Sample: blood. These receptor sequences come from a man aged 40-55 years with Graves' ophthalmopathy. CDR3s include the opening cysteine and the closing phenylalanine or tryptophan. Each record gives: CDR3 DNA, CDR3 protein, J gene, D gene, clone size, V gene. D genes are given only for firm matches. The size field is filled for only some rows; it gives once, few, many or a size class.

cdr3_nt: TGTGCCAGCAGTCCTCTACGGGGCGGGGGCTCCTACGAGCAGTACTTC
cdr3_aa: CASSPLRGGGSYEQYF
j_call: TRBJ2-7
d_call: TRBD2
clone_size: few
v_call: TRBV28

cdr3_nt: TGTGCCAGCAGCCCCACCCAGCGGGGGCTCTACGAGCAGTACTTC
cdr3_aa: CASSPTQRGLYEQYF
j_call: TRBJ2-7
d_call: TRBD2
clone_size: once
v_call: TRBV5-6

cdr3_nt: TGTGCCAGCAGTGCGGTAACCTCTTCACCCCTCCACTTT
cdr3_aa: CASSAVTSSPLHF
j_call: TRBJ1-6
d_call: .
clone_size: .
v_call: TRBV6-1

cdr3_nt: TGTGCCAGCAGAGGGACTAGCGGGACCTTCTACGAGGGTGAGCAGTTCTTC
cdr3_aa: CASRGTSGTFYEGEQFF
j_call: TRBJ2-1
d_call: TRBD2
clone_size: .
v_call: TRBV14

cdr3_nt: TGTGCCAGCAGTGAATCCACCGGGACAGGGGGCTATGGCTACACCTTC
cdr3_aa: CASSESTGTGGYGYTF
j_call: TRBJ1-2
d_call: TRBD1
clone_size: few
v_call: TRBV6-1

cdr3_nt: TGTGCCTGGAGTAAAGACAGGGGCACTGAAAAACTGTTTTTT
cdr3_aa: CAWSKDRGTEKLFF
j_call: TRBJ1-4
d_call: TRBD1
clone_size: many
v_call: TRBV30

cdr3_nt: TGTGCCAGCAGTTCTCCTCAAGGGCAGTTCTTC
cdr3_aa: CASSSPQGQFF
j_call: TRBJ2-1
d_call: .
clone_size: many
v_call: TRBV28

cdr3_nt: TGTGCCAGCAGTTACCTAACCCTTGGCAATCAGCCCCAGCATTTT
cdr3_aa: CASSYLTLGNQPQHF
j_call: TRBJ1-5
d_call: .
clone_size: .
v_call: TRBV6-2/TRBV6-3

cdr3_nt: TGCAGTGCTAGACGCGGGGGCCCAGCAGATACGCAGTATTTT
cdr3_aa: CSARRGGPADTQYF
j_call: TRBJ2-3
d_call: .
clone_size: many
v_call: TRBV20-1

cdr3_nt: TGTGCCAGCAGCTCACTTGACGGGACGAGGGCTTTCTTT
cdr3_aa: CASSSLDGTRAFF
j_call: TRBJ1-1
d_call: .
clone_size: many
v_call: TRBV7-8

cdr3_nt: TGCGCCAGCCGGAGCGGGGGCACAGATACGCAGTATTTT
cdr3_aa: CASRSGGTDTQYF
j_call: TRBJ2-3
d_call: TRBD2
clone_size: few
v_call: TRBV5-1

cdr3_nt: TGTGCCAGCGGCAGGACTAGCGGGAGGGACCCCTTTGGGGAGCAGTTCTTC
cdr3_aa: CASGRTSGRDPFGEQFF
j_call: TRBJ2-1
d_call: TRBD2
clone_size: .
v_call: TRBV7-3

cdr3_nt: TGTGCCAGCAGCCAAGATCCCGGGACTACCACAGATACGCAGTATTTT
cdr3_aa: CASSQDPGTTTDTQYF
j_call: TRBJ2-3
d_call: TRBD2
clone_size: few
v_call: TRBV3-1

cdr3_nt: TGTGCCAGTAGTATACAAGAGGGCGGGAAAGAGACCCAGTACTTC
cdr3_aa: CASSIQEGGKETQYF
j_call: TRBJ2-5
d_call: .
clone_size: .
v_call: TRBV19

cdr3_nt: TGTGCCAGCAGTGAAGGCTCGGATCCGAACACTGAAGCTTTCTTT
cdr3_aa: CASSEGSDPNTEAFF
j_call: TRBJ1-1
d_call: .
clone_size: few
v_call: TRBV6-1

cdr3_nt: TGCAGTGCTAGACTACCGGGGGGCGAGCGGGTCAACACCGGGGAGCTGTTTTTT
cdr3_aa: CSARLPGGERVNTGELFF
j_call: TRBJ2-2
d_call: .
clone_size: few
v_call: TRBV20-1

cdr3_nt: TGCGCCAGCAGCTTATTGGGAGACTACGAGCAGTACTTC
cdr3_aa: CASSLLGDYEQYF
j_call: TRBJ2-7
d_call: .
clone_size: many
v_call: TRBV5-1

cdr3_nt: TGTGCCAGCAGTGACATGGCGGGGCGAGATAACGAGCAGTACTTC
cdr3_aa: CASSDMAGRDNEQYF
j_call: TRBJ2-7
d_call: .
clone_size: .
v_call: TRBV6-1

cdr3_nt: TGTGCCAGCACCTTAACGACAGGGTCCGGGGAGCTGTTTTTT
cdr3_aa: CASTLTTGSGELFF
j_call: TRBJ2-2
d_call: TRBD1
clone_size: .
v_call: TRBV2

cdr3_nt: TGTGCTAGTGGCCTCGGGGACCAGCCCCAGCATTTT
cdr3_aa: CASGLGDQPQHF
j_call: TRBJ1-5
d_call: .
clone_size: few
v_call: TRBV12-5

cdr3_nt: TGCGCCAGCAGCTTGAGGACACAAGCCTGGGGCGGGGAGCTGTTTTTT
cdr3_aa: CASSLRTQAWGGELFF
j_call: TRBJ2-2
d_call: .
clone_size: few
v_call: TRBV5-1

cdr3_nt: TGTGCCAGCAGTTCCCATCCCCTGCGGGACGGTAATGAGCAGTTCTTC
cdr3_aa: CASSSHPLRDGNEQFF
j_call: TRBJ2-1
d_call: .
clone_size: many
v_call: TRBV27

cdr3_nt: TGTGCCAGCAGCCCCTTTGGGAGCGGGGACAGCTACAATGAGCAGTTCTTC
cdr3_aa: CASSPFGSGDSYNEQFF
j_call: TRBJ2-1
d_call: .
clone_size: .
v_call: TRBV3-1

cdr3_nt: TGTGCCAGCAGTCCAGACAGCAGCCCTTTCTATGGCTACACCTTC
cdr3_aa: CASSPDSSPFYGYTF
j_call: TRBJ1-2
d_call: .
clone_size: .
v_call: TRBV6-1

cdr3_nt: TGCAGCGTCGTAGCGCTTAAGGGTGGCGGGGAGCTGTTTTTT
cdr3_aa: CSVVALKGGGELFF
j_call: TRBJ2-2
d_call: .
clone_size: .
v_call: TRBV29-1

cdr3_nt: TGTGCCAGCAGAACAGGGAGTAACACTGAAGCTTTCTTT
cdr3_aa: CASRTGSNTEAFF
j_call: TRBJ1-1
d_call: .
clone_size: .
v_call: TRBV27

cdr3_nt: TGCAGTGTAAGAACAGGGGGCTATGGCTACACCTTC
cdr3_aa: CSVRTGGYGYTF
j_call: TRBJ1-2
d_call: TRBD1
clone_size: .
v_call: TRBV20-1

cdr3_nt: TGTGCCAGCAGTTCTTTGGGGAGCTATGGCTACACCTTC
cdr3_aa: CASSSLGSYGYTF
j_call: TRBJ1-2
d_call: .
clone_size: .
v_call: TRBV28

cdr3_nt: TGTGCCAGCTCACCACTAAGGGGGGCATCCGGGGAGCTGTTTTTT
cdr3_aa: CASSPLRGASGELFF
j_call: TRBJ2-2
d_call: .
clone_size: few
v_call: TRBV18

cdr3_nt: TGTGCCACCACCCGGGACAGGGACACAGATACGCAGTATTTT
cdr3_aa: CATTRDRDTDTQYF
j_call: TRBJ2-3
d_call: TRBD1
clone_size: .
v_call: TRBV24-1

cdr3_nt: TGTGCCAGCAGTGAAGGGGTTCGGTCCTCCTACGAGCAGTACTTC
cdr3_aa: CASSEGVRSSYEQYF
j_call: TRBJ2-7
d_call: .
clone_size: many
v_call: TRBV6-1

cdr3_nt: TGTGCCATCAATTTTGACGGACCGGGACTAGCGGGCTACAATGAGCAGTTCTTC
cdr3_aa: CAINFDGPGLAGYNEQFF
j_call: TRBJ2-1
d_call: TRBD2
clone_size: .
v_call: TRBV10-3

cdr3_nt: TGCGCCAGCAGCTTAACGACAGGGTATGGCTACACCTTC
cdr3_aa: CASSLTTGYGYTF
j_call: TRBJ1-2
d_call: TRBD1
clone_size: few
v_call: TRBV5-1

cdr3_nt: TGTGCCAGCAGTTACGGGGGACAGGAAAATGAAAAACTGTTTTTT
cdr3_aa: CASSYGGQENEKLFF
j_call: TRBJ1-4
d_call: TRBD1
clone_size: few
v_call: TRBV6-2/TRBV6-3

cdr3_nt: TGTGCCAGCAGTGGGGGGGACAGGAGCTCCTACAATGAGCAGTTCTTC
cdr3_aa: CASSGGDRSSYNEQFF
j_call: TRBJ2-1
d_call: TRBD1
clone_size: few
v_call: TRBV6-1

cdr3_nt: TGTGCCAGCACCAGACAGGGAGATAAGACTGAAGCTTTCTTT
cdr3_aa: CASTRQGDKTEAFF
j_call: TRBJ1-1
d_call: TRBD1
clone_size: many
v_call: TRBV3-1

cdr3_nt: TGTGCCTCAAAGGGGGCCACTGAAGCTTTCTTT
cdr3_aa: CASKGATEAFF
j_call: TRBJ1-1
d_call: TRBD1
clone_size: .
v_call: TRBV27

cdr3_nt: TGTGCCAGCTCACCCACGATAAGTATTGGATACAATGAGCAGTTCTTC
cdr3_aa: CASSPTISIGYNEQFF
j_call: TRBJ2-1
d_call: .
clone_size: few
v_call: TRBV18

cdr3_nt: TGCGCCAGCAGCTTGGGAGGGGTCAATGAGCAGTTCTTC
cdr3_aa: CASSLGGVNEQFF
j_call: TRBJ2-1
d_call: .
clone_size: few
v_call: TRBV5-1

cdr3_nt: TGCGCCAGCGCACCAGGGACAACTAATGAAAAACTGTTTTTT
cdr3_aa: CASAPGTTNEKLFF
j_call: TRBJ1-4
d_call: .
clone_size: .
v_call: TRBV5-1

cdr3_nt: TGTGCCTGGAGTGTTTCGGGACCTTTCAATGAGCAGTTCTTC
cdr3_aa: CAWSVSGPFNEQFF
j_call: TRBJ2-1
d_call: .
clone_size: few
v_call: TRBV30

cdr3_nt: TGTGCTAGTGGGTTGACTAGCGGTTCGGTGGGGGAGCTGTTTTTT
cdr3_aa: CASGLTSGSVGELFF
j_call: TRBJ2-2
d_call: TRBD2
clone_size: few
v_call: TRBV12-5

cdr3_nt: TGTGCCAGTAGTATTTATAGTAGTGGGATAAGTAATCAGCCCCAGCATTTT
cdr3_aa: CASSIYSSGISNQPQHF
j_call: TRBJ1-5
d_call: .
clone_size: .
v_call: TRBV19

cdr3_nt: TGTGCCAGCAGCTCGACAGGGGACGGAAGCTACGAGCAGTACTTC
cdr3_aa: CASSSTGDGSYEQYF
j_call: TRBJ2-7
d_call: TRBD1
clone_size: many
v_call: TRBV7-9

cdr3_nt: TGTGCCATCAGCGACGGAGAACAGCCCCAGCATTTT
cdr3_aa: CAISDGEQPQHF
j_call: TRBJ1-5
d_call: .
clone_size: .
v_call: TRBV10-3

cdr3_nt: TGTGCCAGCAGTGGGGCCGGGACAGGGGGTGAGCAGTACTTC
cdr3_aa: CASSGAGTGGEQYF
j_call: TRBJ2-7
d_call: TRBD1
clone_size: .
v_call: TRBV28

cdr3_nt: TGTGCCAGCAGTGTGGGAGGGGTGGATCAGCCCCAGCATTTT
cdr3_aa: CASSVGGVDQPQHF
j_call: TRBJ1-5
d_call: .
clone_size: .
v_call: TRBV6-2/TRBV6-3

cdr3_nt: TGTGCCAGCAGTTTATTAGGCAGGGGGAGTAATGAGCAGTTCTTC
cdr3_aa: CASSLLGRGSNEQFF
j_call: TRBJ2-1
d_call: TRBD1
clone_size: many
v_call: TRBV27

cdr3_nt: TGTGCCAGCAGCTCCTTAAATCGACAGAGGAACACTGAAGCTCTCTTT
cdr3_aa: CASSSLNRQRNTEALF
j_call: TRBJ1-1
d_call: .
clone_size: .
v_call: TRBV11-3

cdr3_nt: TGTGCCAGCAGTTACGGCAGGGCTAATGAGCAGTTCTTC
cdr3_aa: CASSYGRANEQFF
j_call: TRBJ2-1
d_call: .
clone_size: .
v_call: TRBV6-2/TRBV6-3

cdr3_nt: TGTGCCAGCAGCGCTCCTCATGGGTTGGGTGAAGCTTTCTTT
cdr3_aa: CASSAPHGLGEAFF
j_call: TRBJ1-1
d_call: .
clone_size: .
v_call: TRBV9

cdr3_nt: TGTGCCAGCGAACCCCCCTCCGGGACAGGGAGGTTCAATGAGCAGTTCTTC
cdr3_aa: CASEPPSGTGRFNEQFF
j_call: TRBJ2-1
d_call: TRBD1
clone_size: many
v_call: TRBV7-8

cdr3_nt: TGCGCCAGCCGTCAGTCAGGACAGACTTACAATGAGCAGTTCTTC
cdr3_aa: CASRQSGQTYNEQFF
j_call: TRBJ2-1
d_call: .
clone_size: .
v_call: TRBV5-1

cdr3_nt: TGCAGTGCTAGGGTCAGGAACTACGAGCAGTACTTC
cdr3_aa: CSARVRNYEQYF
j_call: TRBJ2-7
d_call: .
clone_size: .
v_call: TRBV20-1

cdr3_nt: TGCAGTGCACTCAAAAGGGGCAAGAAGGAGACCCAGTACTTC
cdr3_aa: CSALKRGKKETQYF
j_call: TRBJ2-5
d_call: .
clone_size: .
v_call: TRBV20-1